This T cell receptor (beta chain) is drawn from a study of T cells expressing NK-cell markers (dated by TCRdb to the early 2020s). Study-wide context: In sorted CD3+CD56+NKG2C+, CD3+CD56+NKG2C- and CD3+CD56-NKG2C+ T-cell subsets from several donors, TCR beta-chain repertoires were profiled. Sequencing of the libraries produced 2 x 150 bp reads on Illumina HiSeq 2000/2500, MiSeq or NextSeq. Most of the eight sequenced donors were HCMV-seropositive and one was HCMV-seronegative. Randomly selected healthy volunteers, three men and five women, were used as the eight sequenced donors.

Remarks on this clonotype: Which antigen it targets is not known.

Based on the germline V gene, the CDR1 and CDR2 sequences are MNHEY and SVGAGI. The CDR3 goes from the cysteine to the phenylalanine over 17 residues. The nucleotide record is missing. Study-wide conclusions, independent of this receptor: In 6 or 7 donors, the dominant CD3+CD56+NKG2C+ clonotypes ranked among the top 10 CD8+ clonotypes, making up roughly 1.0-8% of CD8+ T cells. Whether the expanded NKG2C-expressing T cell clones were specific for HCMV antigens remained unclear. Those dominant clonotypes were again the most abundant among CD3+CD56-NKG2C+ cells in a few donors, at about 28.3-65%.

HCMV-specific IgG was detected in serum with a commercial ELISA kit to determine HCMV serostatus. Peripheral blood mononuclear cells were isolated from blood by Ficoll density gradient centrifugation. This sample was sequenced with an Illumina HiSeq 2000. TCR beta cDNA libraries were made by 5'RACE template switching that added a universal primer site and unique molecular identifiers. Priming for cDNA synthesis came from the TCR beta constant segment, and two successive PCR amplification steps followed. The original pipeline was this. MIGEC handled demultiplexing of the reads and grouping by UMI, while MiTCR was used to assemble and quantify clonotypes. To exclude erroneous sequences, any TCR cDNA sequence not supported by at least two reads was discarded. The tcR package was used for downstream repertoire analysis, and clonotypes were matched between fractions using CDR3 nucleotide sequence together with V segment. Antigen specificity was annotated against VDJdb with VDJmatch, allowing one amino acid substitution in CDR3. Following TCRdb reprocessing, every CDR3 protein sequence forms one entry, and DNA is not provided. The V and J calls reflect TCRdb's pipeline rather than the authors' work. The table for this sample lists hundreds of thousands of distinct CDR3 sequences. The top ten clones comprise 3.5% to 5% of the sample.

This TCR was sampled from a woman aged 18-70 years in good health. Sequencing was performed on blood T cells: a sorted CD56 or NKG2C T cell subset, CD4+ or CD8+ T cells, or bulk PBMC T cells (not recorded which). The chain was built from TRBV6-5 and TRBJ1-6; without DNA, the TCRdb call of TRBD1 cannot be checked. CDR3 region: CASSYLRDRRQNSPLHF.